This TCR beta chain comes out of a study of CD8+ T cells in alopecia areata. Once RNA had been extracted, it was reverse transcribed into cDNA to act as the sequencing template. Assay: immunoSEQ multiplex PCR; the TCRdb copy retains only in-frame clones and omits some. The sample includes around 100,000 clones, almost 60% of them seen just once. This clone was seen a few times. Treatment in this sample: oral pan-JAK inhibitor, 5-10 mg twice daily. The sequence was collected from a human donor with alopecia areata. Source: CD8+ T cells sorted from blood, taken between weeks 55 and 65, from a patient treated with tofacitinib.

The CDR3 nucleotides read TGCGCCAGCAGCCGAAGCGGGGGCCTTTCCTACGAGCAGTACTTC. Protein product: CASSRSGGLSYEQYF. This chain uses TRBV4-1 with TRBJ2-7; 8 bases are shared with TRBD2. Germline V lookup: CDR1 MGHRA, CDR2 YSYEKL. The CDR3 totals 15 residues. Trimming cost V 4 bases and J 1 base; bases outside gene matches: 6.